This T cell receptor (beta chain) was captured by sequencing in a study of blood T cell repertoires in COVID-19. Overall study context: From the United States, Italy and Spain came samples of acute and convalescent COVID-19. The cDNA or gDNA used as material had been derived from T cells, B-cell-depleted T cells, or PBMCs.

Only in-frame clones appear in the TCRdb table, and some are missing; sequencing was by immunoSEQ multiplex PCR. The table lists 400,000 or so clones, around 90% of them singletons. The germline V and J ends were trimmed by 0 bases and 5 bases, with 7 bases remaining between them. This CDR3 spans 14 amino acids. Germline assignment: CDR1 SEHNR and CDR2 FQNEAQ (reference sequence). The V gene is TRBV7-9, the J gene TRBJ1-4; D remains unclear. Sequencing was done on a sample of PBMCs or T cells enriched from blood (not recorded which). This receptor was obtained from a woman aged 40 to 55 with acute COVID-19. The chain's CDR3 is CASSLAEGNEKLFF. DNA of the CDR3: TGTGCCAGCAGCTTAGCGGAGGGAAATGAAAAACTGTTTTTT. Full variable domain (outside the CDR3, taken from reference TRBV7-9 and TRBJ1-4): DTGVSQNPRHKITKRGQNVTFRCDPISEHNRLYWYRQTLGQGPEFLTYFQNEAQLEKSRLLSDRFSAERPKGSFSTLEIQRTEQGDSAMYLCASSLAEGNEKLFFGSGTQLSVL.